The 11 T cell receptor beta chains below all came from one sample that was sequenced in a study of T-cell memory formation after mild COVID-19. MiXCR, run by TCRdb on the 5' RACE reads, gives a single entry per CDR3 protein. Counted here are about 100,000 distinct CDR3 sequences, roughly a sixth occurring once; the ten biggest clones make up over 4.5%. The sample taken for sequencing was PBMCs or a T cell subset sorted from them (not recorded which). These receptors came from a man between 18 and 35 years old who had mild COVID-19 (a few samples of this study predate the infection). Cell type and time point are not known.

The chain employs TRBV6-1 and TRBJ1-4; D may be TRBD1 (6 bases). The V gene lost 11 bases and the J gene lost 3 bases, with 13 bases spanning the gap. The CDR3 is 13 residues long. Germline loops: CDR1 MNHNS, CDR2 SASEGT. CDR3 sequence (DNA): TGTGCCGGCAAAAGGGGGGCTAATGAAAAACTGTTTTTT. It codes for CAGKRGANEKLFF.

This clonotype was picked up a small number of times. This sequence joins TRBV10-3 and TRBJ2-5; 11 bases are a match to TRBD2. The CDR3 loop spans 14 amino acids. V shed 4 bases, J shed 5 bases, and the junction held 3 bases outside the gene matches. Germline V gene lookup returns CDR1 ENHRY and CDR2 SYGVKD. CDR3 bases: TGTGCCATCAGTGCGACTAGCGGGGAGGAGACCCAGTACTTC. The encoded protein is CAISATSGEETQYF.

This chain connects TRBV5-3 to TRBJ2-3; 12 bases are a match to TRBD2. TRBV5-3 is sorted into the ORF group, with uncertain function. The length of the CDR3 is 19 residues. V trimming: 0 bases; J trimming: 2 bases; junction bases outside the gene matches: 10. CDR3 protein: CARSLAASGGEKFTDTQYF. In DNA, the CDR3 is TGTGCCAGAAGCTTGGCCGCTAGCGGGGGGGAGAAGTTCACAGATACGCAGTATTTT.

The CDR3 here is CASSLGTAYNEKLFF. In nucleotides, the CDR3 is TGCGCCAGCAGCTTGGGGACAGCTTATAATGAAAAACTGTTTTTT. The rearrangement links TRBV5-1 to TRBJ1-4, with a possible D match to TRBD1 (6 bases). This CDR3 is built from 15 residues. V was clipped by 0 bases and J by 4 bases, with 10 bases between them. Per germline, CDR1 SGHRS and CDR2 YFSETQ.

V is TRBV5-4 and J is TRBJ2-5; 8 nucleotides match TRBD1. In germline, CDR1 is SGHNT, CDR2 YYREEE (reference sequence). Trimming at V came to 1 base and at J to 5 bases, leaving 1 base not matched to a gene. This CDR3 spans 13 amino acids. The CDR3 region is CASSLRTGETQYF. The CDR3 DNA follows: TGTGCCAGCAGCTTGAGGACAGGGGAGACCCAGTACTTC.

V and J are TRBV5-1 and TRBJ2-2; D remains ambiguous. The V and J ends lost 5 bases and 2 bases respectively, with 16 bases between them. The CDR3 has 16 residues. CDR1 is SGHRS and CDR2 is YFSETQ in the germline V gene. CDR3 in amino acids: CASRDGKVINTGELFF. CDR3 bases: TGCGCCAGCAGAGATGGGAAGGTTATTAACACCGGGGAGCTGTTTTTT.

This sequence joins TRBV6-1 and TRBJ1-1; no clear D. Trimming shortened V by 3 bases and J by 0 bases, and 11 bases separated the two germline ends. This CDR3 is built from 15 residues. CDR1 is MNHNS, CDR2 SASEGT, per germline. DNA for the CDR3: TGTGCCAGCAGTGAGGGGAGGAGACTGAACACTGAAGCTTTCTTT. Amino acids: CASSEGRRLNTEAFF.

The chain couples TRBV9 to TRBJ2-3; the D gene is possibly TRBD2 (6 bases). Trimming stripped 3 bases from V and 2 bases from J, with 19 bases between. CDR3 length equals 17 residues. Germline values: CDR1 SGDLS, CDR2 YYNGEE. CDR3 nucleotides: TGTGCCAGCAGCGCCCCCCGCCGCGGGGCGGCCACAGATACGCAGTATTTT. Amino acid sequence: CASSAPRRGAATDTQYF.

This clonotype has a handful of counts. The CDR3 DNA sequence: TGTGCCAGCAGCCCGGGACTAGCGGGGGGGCTCTCGTTCAATGAGCAGTTCTTC. Amino acids: CASSPGLAGGLSFNEQFF. J is TRBJ2-1 and V is TRBV4-2, with 16 bases identical to TRBD2. Germline V lookup: CDR1 LGHNA, CDR2 YNFKEQ. V lost 4 bases and J lost 6; bases outside the gene matches: 9. The CDR3 totals 18 residues.

This clonotype was counted only a few times. CDR3 nucleotide sequence: TGTGCCAGCGGCCGGTTAATATGGGGGGCCCCCTACGAGCAGTACTTC. Translating gives CASGRLIWGAPYEQYF. The chain links TRBV6-5 to TRBJ2-7, with D perhaps being TRBD1 or TRBD2 (6 bases each). CDR3 size: 16 residues. The germline V gene has CDR1 MNHEY and CDR2 SVGAGI. V was shortened by 8 bases and J by 2 bases, with 22 bases between the two germline ends.

This rearrangement joins TRBV4-1 to TRBJ2-3; D may be TRBD1 (6 bases). This CDR3 region has 16 residues. V gave up 0 bases and J gave up 2 bases, with 12 bases separating them. CDR1 is MGHRA and CDR2 is YSYEKL in the germline V gene. The CDR3 DNA reads TGCGCCAGCAGCCAAGAGTACAGGGAGTCCACAGATACGCAGTATTTT. It yields the protein CASSQEYRESTDTQYF.